Each of the 11 T cell receptor beta chains below was sequenced from the same sample in a study of identical twins. Each CDR3 protein is one row after TCRdb ran MiXCR on the 5' RACE reads. Of about 730,000 distinct CDR3 sequences listed, approximately 21% were seen once; the top ten hold 4% to 5.5%. These data are also associated with another study on T cells expressing NK-cell markers.

The sample taken for sequencing was PBMCs. Receptor source: a woman between 18 and 30 years old in good health.

The chain employs TRBV12-3 or TRBV12-4 and TRBJ2-7, with D unclear. The V end was cut by 1 base, the J end by 6 bases, with 10 bases between. The CDR3 extends over 13 amino acids. The CDR3 spells CASSLESAFEQYF. CDR3 DNA: TGTGCCAGCAGTTTAGAATCGGCCTTCGAGCAGTACTTC.

This clonotype was found a few times. The gene calls are TRBV10-3 and TRBJ2-2; a possible D gene is TRBD1 (7 bases). V was clipped by 8 bases and J by 5 bases, with 15 bases between them. This CDR3 has 14 amino acids. The germline V gene has CDR1 ENHRY and CDR2 SYGVKD. The DNA of the CDR3 is TGTGCCATCGGAGGGGGCGGAGGAACCGGGGAGCTGTTTTTT. This translates into CAIGGGGGTGELFF.

This clonotype has at least ten counts. The chain combines TRBV5-1 with TRBJ2-1, with TRBD1 identical over 10 bases. The CDR3 loop spans 15 amino acids. The V segment lost 2 bases and the J segment 7 bases; nucleotides outside the gene matches: 6. Germline loops: CDR1 SGHRS, CDR2 YFSETQ. This chain's CDR3 is CASSLMGQGSNEQFF. CDR3 DNA: TGCGCCAGCAGCTTAATGGGACAGGGGTCGAATGAGCAGTTCTTC.

J is TRBJ2-1 and V is TRBV19; possibly TRBD2 for D (7 bases). Per the germline V gene, CDR1 is LNHDA and CDR2 is SQIVND (reference sequence). The CDR3 is 15 amino acids. V was cut by 5 bases and J by 15 bases, with 26 bases left in between. CDR3 in amino acids: CASSSPRPGGGSLFF. CDR3 nucleotide sequence: TGTGCCAGTAGTTCCCCCCGGCCGGGGGGCGGTTCTCTGTTCTTC.

In this sample, this clonotype turned up a few times. This CDR3 reads CSVEDLASEQFF. CDR3 coding DNA: TGCAGCGTTGAAGATCTCGCTAGCGAGCAGTTCTTC. V gene TRBV29-1 combines with J gene TRBJ2-1; D is perhaps TRBD2 (5 bases). Trimming took 0 bases from V and 10 from J, leaving 10 bases between them. This CDR3 has 12 residues. Germline values: CDR1 SQVTM, CDR2 ANQGSEA.

The rearrangement joins TRBV20-1 to TRBJ2-1; the D gene is possibly TRBD2 (5 bases). Trimming removed 0 bases from V and 9 bases from J, with 21 bases in between. Looked up from germline, CDR1 is DFQATT and CDR2 is SNEGSKA (reference sequence). The CDR3 extends over 16 amino acids. This CDR3 is CSAREVRRAGGSEQFF. CDR3 nucleotide sequence: TGCAGTGCTAGAGAGGTCAGAAGGGCCGGTGGGAGTGAGCAGTTCTTC.

For the CDR3, the DNA is TGCAGCGCCAGTACGGGTTACACTGAAGCTTTCTTT. The encoded protein is CSASTGYTEAFF. The chain links TRBV29-1 to TRBJ1-1; D gene ambiguous. The CDR3 loop spans 12 amino acids. CDR1 is SQVTM, CDR2 ANQGSEA, per germline. Trimming left V 7 bases short and J 3 bases short, with 12 bases between.

The V call is TRBV20-1, the J call TRBJ2-3; no clear D. Trimming removed 0 bases at V and 0 bases at J, with 10 bases between. Germline values: CDR1 DFQATT, CDR2 SNEGSKA (reference sequence). The CDR3 is made up of 15 amino acids. CDR3 protein: CSARDHGYSTDTQYF. CDR3 DNA: TGCAGTGCTAGAGATCACGGGTATAGCACAGATACGCAGTATTTT.

This sequence joins TRBV11-3 and TRBJ1-2, with a weak D call TRBD1 (5 bases). This CDR3 region has 13 residues. Germline CDR1 and CDR2: SGHNT and YENEEA. Trimming left V 5 bases short and J 4 bases short, with 11 bases between. CDR3 sequence (DNA): TGTGCCAGCAGCAAAGGGGAGTCCTATGGCTACACCTTC. It translates to CASSKGESYGYTF.

The gene calls are TRBV7-9 and TRBJ1-2; D might be TRBD1 (5 bases). This CDR3 region has 12 residues. From germline, CDR1 is SEHNR and CDR2 FQNEAQ (reference sequence). V lost 5 bases and J lost 5, with 9 bases in between. CDR3 region: CASSRGEYGYTF. CDR3 nucleotides: TGTGCCAGCAGCAGAGGGGAATATGGCTACACCTTC.

The chain couples TRBV20-1 to TRBJ2-7; maybe TRBD2 (5 bases). Germline V gene lookup returns CDR1 DFQATT and CDR2 SNEGSKA (reference sequence). The CDR3 totals 13 residues. V lost 6 bases and J lost 3, with 15 bases in between. In DNA form, the CDR3 reads TGCAGTGCCGTTACTAGGGTCGGCTACGAGCAGTACTTC. This encodes CSAVTRVGYEQYF.